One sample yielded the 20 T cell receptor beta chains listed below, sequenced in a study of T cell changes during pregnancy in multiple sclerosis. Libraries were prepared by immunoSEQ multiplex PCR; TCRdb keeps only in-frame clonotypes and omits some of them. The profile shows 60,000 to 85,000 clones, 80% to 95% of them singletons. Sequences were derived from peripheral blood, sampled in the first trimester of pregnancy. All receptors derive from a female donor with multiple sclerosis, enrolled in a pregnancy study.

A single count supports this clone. The CDR3 DNA reads as TGCGCCAGCATCCCCACTTGGGAGGGCTACACCTTC. It translates to CASIPTWEGYTF. This chain links TRBV10-1 with TRBJ1-2, with D unresolved. Germline V lookup: CDR1 WNHNN, CDR2 SYGVQD (reference sequence). This CDR3 has 12 residues. Trimming removed 7 bases at V and 8 bases at J, with 14 bases between.

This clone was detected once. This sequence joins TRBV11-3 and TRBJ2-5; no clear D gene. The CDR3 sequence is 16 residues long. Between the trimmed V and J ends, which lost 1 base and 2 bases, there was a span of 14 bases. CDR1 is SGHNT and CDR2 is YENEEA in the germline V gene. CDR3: CASSLGSWSGQETQYF. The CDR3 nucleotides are TGTGCCAGCAGCTTAGGTAGTTGGTCGGGTCAAGAGACCCAGTACTTC.

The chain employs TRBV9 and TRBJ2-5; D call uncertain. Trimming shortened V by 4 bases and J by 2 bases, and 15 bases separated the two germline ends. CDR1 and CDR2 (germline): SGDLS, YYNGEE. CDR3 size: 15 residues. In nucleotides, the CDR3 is TGTGCCAGCAGCACCGGAGAAACGGCACAAGAGACCCAGTACTTC. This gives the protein CASSTGETAQETQYF.

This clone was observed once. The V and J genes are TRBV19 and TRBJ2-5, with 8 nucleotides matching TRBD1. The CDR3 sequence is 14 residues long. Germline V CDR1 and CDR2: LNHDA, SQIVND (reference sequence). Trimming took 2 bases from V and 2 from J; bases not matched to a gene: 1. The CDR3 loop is CASSINRGQETQYF. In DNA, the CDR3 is TGTGCCAGTAGTATAAACAGGGGGCAAGAGACCCAGTACTTC.

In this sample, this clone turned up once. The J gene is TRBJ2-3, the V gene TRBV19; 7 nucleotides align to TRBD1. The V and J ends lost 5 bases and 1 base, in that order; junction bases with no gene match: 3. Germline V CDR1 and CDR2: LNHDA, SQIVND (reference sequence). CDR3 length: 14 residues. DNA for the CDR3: TGTGCCAGTAGTCAAGGACAGGGCACAGATACGCAGTATTTT. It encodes CASSQGQGTDTQYF.

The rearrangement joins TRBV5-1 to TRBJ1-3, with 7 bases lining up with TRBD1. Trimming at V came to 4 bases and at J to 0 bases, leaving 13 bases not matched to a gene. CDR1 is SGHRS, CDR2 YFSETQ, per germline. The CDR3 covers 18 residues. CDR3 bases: TGCGCCAGCAGCCCCAGCCCACAGGGGCCTATCTCTGGAAACACCATATATTTT. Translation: CASSPSPQGPISGNTIYF.

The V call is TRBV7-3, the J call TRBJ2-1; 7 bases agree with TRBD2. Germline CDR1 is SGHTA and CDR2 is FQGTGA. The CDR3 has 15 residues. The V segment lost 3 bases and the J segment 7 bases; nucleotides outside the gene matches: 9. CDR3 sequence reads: CASSFSAGQANEQFF. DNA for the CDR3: TGTGCCAGCAGCTTTTCAGCGGGGCAGGCTAATGAGCAGTTCTTC.

As DNA, the CDR3 is TGTGCCAGCAGCTTGCCTAGCGGGGGACTCCAAGAGACCCAGTACTTC. Protein sequence: CASSLPSGGLQETQYF. The rearrangement links TRBV5-6 to TRBJ2-5; 10 bases line up with TRBD2. The junction had 4 bases not matched to a gene; V was cut back by 1 base and J by 1 base. The CDR3 contains 16 residues. Germline V CDR1 and CDR2: SGHDT, YYEEEE.

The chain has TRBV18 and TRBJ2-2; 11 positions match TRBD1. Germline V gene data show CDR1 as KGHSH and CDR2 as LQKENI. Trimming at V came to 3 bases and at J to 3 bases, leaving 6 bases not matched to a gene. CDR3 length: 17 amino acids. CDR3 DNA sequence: TGTGCCAGCTCACCTAAACCGGGACAGGGGGACACCGGGGAGCTGTTTTTT. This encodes CASSPKPGQGDTGELFF.

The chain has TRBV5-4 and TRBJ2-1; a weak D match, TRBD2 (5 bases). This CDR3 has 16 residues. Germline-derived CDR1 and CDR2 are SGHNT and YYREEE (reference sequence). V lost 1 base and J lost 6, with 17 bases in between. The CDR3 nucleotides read TGTGCCAGCAGCTTGATTACTAGAATATCCCTCAATGAGCAGTTCTTC. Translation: CASSLITRISLNEQFF. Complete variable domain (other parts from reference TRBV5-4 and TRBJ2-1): ETGVTQSPTHLIKTRGQQVTLRCSSQSGHNTVSWYQQALGQGPQFIFQYYREEENGRGNFPPRFSGLQFPNYSSELNVNALELDDSALYLCASSLITRISLNEQFFGPGTRLTVL.

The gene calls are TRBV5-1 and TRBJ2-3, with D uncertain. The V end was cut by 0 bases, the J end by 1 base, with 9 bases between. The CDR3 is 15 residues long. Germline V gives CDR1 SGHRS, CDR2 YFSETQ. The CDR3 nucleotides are TGCGCCAGCAGCTTGGCTCTGACTGGCACAGATACGCAGTATTTT. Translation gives CASSLALTGTDTQYF.

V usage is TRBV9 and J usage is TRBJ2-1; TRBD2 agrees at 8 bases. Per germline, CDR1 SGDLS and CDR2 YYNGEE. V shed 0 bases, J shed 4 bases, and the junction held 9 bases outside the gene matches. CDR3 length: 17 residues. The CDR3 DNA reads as TGTGCCAGCAGCGTAGACGGGGGGGCTATAAGGTACAATGAGCAGTTCTTC. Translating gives CASSVDGGAIRYNEQFF.

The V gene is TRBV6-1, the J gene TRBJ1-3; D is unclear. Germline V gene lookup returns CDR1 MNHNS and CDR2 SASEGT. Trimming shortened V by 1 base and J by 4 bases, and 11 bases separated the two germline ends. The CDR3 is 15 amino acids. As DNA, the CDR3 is TGTGCCAGCAGTGAAGGGTTAGGGAGGGGAAACACCATATATTTT. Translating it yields CASSEGLGRGNTIYF.

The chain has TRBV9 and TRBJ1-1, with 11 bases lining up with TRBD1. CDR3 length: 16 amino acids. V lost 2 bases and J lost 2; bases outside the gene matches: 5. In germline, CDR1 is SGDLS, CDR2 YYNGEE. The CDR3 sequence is CASSVPDRGHNTEAFF. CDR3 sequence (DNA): TGTGCCAGCAGCGTGCCGGACAGGGGGCACAACACTGAAGCTTTCTTT.

For the CDR3, the DNA is TGTGCCAGTGGCCCAGAAGCTTTCTTT. Translation gives CASGPEAFF. The chain links TRBV9 to TRBJ1-1; D is unclear. The CDR3 is 9 residues long. Germline V gene sequence: CDR1 SGDLS, CDR2 YYNGEE. V was clipped by 8 bases and J by 8 bases, with 7 bases between them. The entire variable domain, with the rest obtained from reference TRBV9 and TRBJ1-1, is as follows: DSGVTQTPKHLITATGQRVTLRCSPRSGDLSVYWYQQSLDQGLQFLIQYYNGEERAKGNILERFSAQQFPDLHSELNLSSLELGDSALYFCASGPEAFFGQGTRLTVV.

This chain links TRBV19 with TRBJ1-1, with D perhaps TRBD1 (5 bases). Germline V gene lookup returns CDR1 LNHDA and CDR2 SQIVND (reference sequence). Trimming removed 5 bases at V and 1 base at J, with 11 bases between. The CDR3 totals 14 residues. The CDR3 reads CASSSQASNTEAFF. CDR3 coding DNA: TGTGCCAGTAGTTCACAGGCCTCGAACACTGAAGCTTTCTTT.

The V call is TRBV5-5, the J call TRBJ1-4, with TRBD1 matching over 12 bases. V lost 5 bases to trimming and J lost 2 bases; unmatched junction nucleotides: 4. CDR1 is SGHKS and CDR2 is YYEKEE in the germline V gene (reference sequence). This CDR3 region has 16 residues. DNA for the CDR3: TGTGCCAGCAGTCGGGGACAGGGGGCTACTAATGAAAAACTGTTTTTT. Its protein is CASSRGQGATNEKLFF.

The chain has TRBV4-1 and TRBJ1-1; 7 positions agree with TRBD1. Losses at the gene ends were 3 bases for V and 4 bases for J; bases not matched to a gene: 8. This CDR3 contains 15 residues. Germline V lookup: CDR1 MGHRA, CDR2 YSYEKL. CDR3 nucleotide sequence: TGCGCCAGCAGCCAGACAGGGATTGGGGCCACTGAAGCTTTCTTT. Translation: CASSQTGIGATEAFF.

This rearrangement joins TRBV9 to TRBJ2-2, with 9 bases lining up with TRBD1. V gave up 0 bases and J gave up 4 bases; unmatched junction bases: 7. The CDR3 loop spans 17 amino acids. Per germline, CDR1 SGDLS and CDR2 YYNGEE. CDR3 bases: TGTGCCAGCAGCGTAGGGGGGACAGGGCCTCTCACCGGGGAGCTGTTTTTT. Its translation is CASSVGGTGPLTGELFF. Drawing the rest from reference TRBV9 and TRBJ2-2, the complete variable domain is DSGVTQTPKHLITATGQRVTLRCSPRSGDLSVYWYQQSLDQGLQFLIQYYNGEERAKGNILERFSAQQFPDLHSELNLSSLELGDSALYFCASSVGGTGPLTGELFFGEGSRLTVL.

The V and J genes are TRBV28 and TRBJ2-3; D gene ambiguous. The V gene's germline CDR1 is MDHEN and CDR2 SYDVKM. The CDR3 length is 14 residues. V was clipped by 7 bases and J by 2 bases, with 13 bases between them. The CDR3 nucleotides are TGTGCCAGCACCGGTGCGACTCACACAGATACGCAGTATTTT. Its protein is CASTGATHTDTQYF.